The rows below give T cell receptor beta chains drawn from one sample of a study of shared clonotypes between healthy human individuals. Method: immunoSEQ multiplex PCR; TCRdb's copy keeps in-frame clones and lacks some. The sample shows approximately 88,000 clones, 68% of them seen only once. Sequenced sample: memory CD8+ T cells sorted from blood. Receptor source: a man aged 25 to 40 in good health. CDR3s include the opening cysteine and the closing phenylalanine or tryptophan. A D gene is named only where the DNA matches it firmly. Where a row states a size, it is once, few, many or the class of an expanded clone; other rows omit it.

CASSLPGGAYEQYF,TGTGCCAGCAGCTTACCGGGAGGTGCCTACGAGCAGTACTTC,TRBJ2-7,TRBD2,-,14,TRBV13
CASSLQGRWSYGYTF,TGTGCCAGCAGCCTTCAGGGAAGGTGGAGCTATGGCTACACCTTC,TRBJ1-2,-,-,15,TRBV4-2
CASGEGEQYF,TGTGCCAGCGGAGAGGGGGAGCAGTACTTC,TRBJ2-5,-,-,10,TRBV5-6
CASSLGPGGQPQHF,TGTGCCAGCAGCCTGGGGCCGGGAGGTCAGCCCCAGCATTTT,TRBJ1-5,-,-,14,TRBV7-8
CASSLPGPSYEQYF,TGTGCCAGCAGCTTACCTGGACCTAGCTACGAGCAGTACTTC,TRBJ2-7,-,once,14,TRBV7-6
CSVEGQTNTEAFF,TGCAGCGTTGAGGGACAGACGAACACTGAAGCTTTCTTT,TRBJ1-1,TRBD1,-,13,TRBV29-1
CAWAENYGYTF,TGTGCCTGGGCAGAGAACTATGGCTACACCTTC,TRBJ1-2,-,medium-sized,11,TRBV30
CASRGLDYEQYF,TGTGCCAGCAGGGGACTTGACTACGAGCAGTACTTC,TRBJ2-7,-,-,12,TRBV6-1
CASTHRPDTLGYTF,TGTGCCAGCACCCACAGACCGGACACCCTAGGCTACACCTTC,TRBJ1-2,-,-,14,TRBV27
CASSFIQMNTEAFF,TGCGCCAGCAGTTTTATCCAGATGAACACTGAAGCTTTCTTT,TRBJ1-1,-,many,14,TRBV4-3
CASSLYSGQGASQFF,TGTGCCAGCAGCCTCTACTCGGGACAGGGGGCCTCGCAGTTCTTC,TRBJ2-1,TRBD1,-,15,TRBV7-9
CASSEGGDNQPQHF,TGTGCCAGCAGTGAAGGCGGGGATAATCAGCCCCAGCATTTT,TRBJ1-5,-,-,14,TRBV6-1
CASSPLGRLAGAVGELFF,TGTGCCAGCTCTCCCCTCGGCCGACTAGCGGGAGCGGTCGGGGAGCTGTTTTTT,TRBJ2-2,TRBD2,-,18,TRBV18
CSVEYGQGVNEQFF,TGCAGCGTTGAATACGGACAGGGGGTCAATGAGCAGTTCTTC,TRBJ2-1,TRBD1,-,14,TRBV29-1
CASSPRTGTGYGYTF,TGTGCCAGCAGCCCCCGGACAGGGACGGGCTATGGCTACACCTTC,TRBJ1-2,TRBD1,once,15,TRBV11-1
CASEGSSYEQYF,TGTGCCAGTGAGGGAAGCTCCTACGAGCAGTACTTC,TRBJ2-7,-,-,12,TRBV21-1
CASSQRQGGFADTQYF,TGTGCCAGCAGCCAGCGACAGGGAGGCTTCGCAGATACGCAGTATTTT,TRBJ2-3,-,-,16,TRBV7-9
CASSPDGVRNLNTEAFF,TGTGCCAGCAGCCCCGATGGGGTCAGAAATCTGAACACTGAAGCTTTCTTT,TRBJ1-1,-,-,17,TRBV4-2
CASMEDIYEQYF,TGTGCCAGCATGGAAGACATCTACGAGCAGTACTTC,TRBJ2-7,-,many,12,TRBV2
CASSLIETGLYNEQFF,TGTGCCAGCAGCTTAATCGAGACAGGATTATACAATGAGCAGTTCTTC,TRBJ2-1,-,few,16,TRBV7-9
CASSLELAGGPDEQFF,TGTGCCAGCAGCCTGGAACTAGCGGGAGGGCCGGATGAGCAGTTCTTC,TRBJ2-1,TRBD2,-,16,TRBV5-5
CASSLPSSSYEQYF,TGCGCCAGCAGCTTGCCCTCAAGCTCCTACGAGCAGTACTTC,TRBJ2-7,-,-,14,TRBV5-1
CATRDTDYEQYF,TGTGCCACACGGGACACCGACTACGAGCAGTACTTC,TRBJ2-7,-,-,12,TRBV6-6
CASSEWGAGGHNEQFF,TGTGCCAGCAGTGAATGGGGAGCGGGAGGGCACAATGAGCAGTTCTTC,TRBJ2-1,TRBD2,-,16,TRBV6-1
CASSVARGTGNTIYF,TGTGCCAGCAGCGTAGCACGGGGCACTGGAAACACCATATATTTT,TRBJ1-3,-,-,15,TRBV9
CASSLGQGNEKLFF,TGCGCCAGCAGCTTGGGACAGGGGAATGAAAAACTGTTTTTT,TRBJ1-4,TRBD1,-,14,TRBV5-1
CASSADRVAGANVLTF,TGTGCCAGCAGCGCCGACAGGGTCGCGGGGGCCAACGTCCTGACTTTC,TRBJ2-6,TRBD1,-,16,TRBV9
CASRGRGHVRQGATDTQYF,TGTGCCAGCAGAGGAAGGGGGCACGTCCGACAGGGGGCCACAGATACGCAGTATTTT,TRBJ2-3,TRBD1,-,19,TRBV11-2
CASSQDMGGGYNEQFF,TGTGCCAGCAGCCAAGATATGGGGGGAGGGTACAATGAGCAGTTCTTC,TRBJ2-1,TRBD2,-,16,TRBV4-2
CASSPLTDRGAEAFF,TGTGCCAGCTCACCACTGACGGACAGGGGCGCTGAAGCTTTCTTT,TRBJ1-1,TRBD1,once,15,TRBV18
CASSLVSAASSGSEQYF,TGTGCCAGCAGCTTAGTTTCTGCGGCGTCTAGCGGGAGCGAGCAGTACTTC,TRBJ2-7,TRBD2,once,17,TRBV11-2
CASQPMATENYNEQFF,TGTGCCAGCCAACCCATGGCGACTGAGAACTACAATGAGCAGTTCTTC,TRBJ2-1,-,-,16,TRBV5-4
CASRPWGQGAYEQYF,TGTGCCAGTAGACCCTGGGGACAGGGGGCTTACGAGCAGTACTTC,TRBJ2-7,TRBD1,-,15,TRBV19
CASSPQAGGNTIYF,TGTGCCAGCAGTCCACAGGCTGGTGGAAACACCATATATTTT,TRBJ1-3,-,-,14,TRBV27
CASSLRGSGEQYF,TGTGCCAGTAGTCTTCGCGGGAGTGGCGAGCAGTACTTC,TRBJ2-7,TRBD2,-,13,TRBV19
CASSEAEQVLNQPQHF,TGTGCCAGCAGTGAAGCCGAACAGGTTCTCAATCAGCCCCAGCATTTT,TRBJ1-5,-,-,16,TRBV6-1
CASSLGGSGNTIYF,TGCGCCAGCAGCTTGGGGGGCTCTGGAAACACCATATATTTT,TRBJ1-3,-,few,14,TRBV5-1
CASSSTEGLRSYEQYF,TGTGCCAGCAGCTCTACGGAGGGACTGCGATCCTACGAGCAGTACTTC,TRBJ2-7,-,-,16,TRBV7-9